This T cell receptor (beta chain) was sequenced in a study of blood T cell repertoires in COVID-19. Study-wide background: The United States, Italy and Spain were the sources of the acute and convalescent COVID-19 samples. Sources were T cells, B-cell-depleted T cells, or PBMCs; the material itself was cDNA or gDNA.

Source study methods: Estimation of nucleated cell counts was performed using reference gene primer amplification. Produced via immunoSEQ multiplex PCR; TCRdb's table is partial and in-frame only. The V and J calls and the clone size are those of that table, but D and trimming were determined from the DNA. The profile shows about 130,000 clones, about 83% of them singletons. Between the trimmed V and J ends, which lost 0 bases and 0 bases, there was a span of 9 bases. CDR3 length equals 16 residues. Germline CDR1 is MGHRA and CDR2 is YSYEKL. V usage is TRBV4-1 and J usage is TRBJ1-5, with a possible D match to TRBD1 (6 bases). This TCR derives from a man aged 60 to 69 with acute or convalescent COVID-19. The source material was peripheral blood. The DNA for the CDR3 is TGCGCCAGCAGCCAAGAAGGACAGTATAGCAATCAGCCCCAGCATTTT. Translated, it gives CASSQEGQYSNQPQHF.